This T cell receptor beta chain was recovered during a study of control samples from healthy donors and cancer patients (dated by TCRdb to 2020 to 2021). The method was the immunoSEQ multiplex PCR assay. TCRdb carries this immuneACCESS record with in-frame sequences only. Its versions omit some clonotypes, under half of them owing to an unresolved V gene in the studies checked, with the rest unexplained. This sample comprises approximately 100,000 clones, 70% to 90% of them detected only once. The ten largest account for roughly an eighth of the sample. CDR1 is given as SGHVS and CDR2 as FNYEAQ, both from the germline V gene. Trimming at the junction amounts to 1 base on V and 6 bases on J, and the germline ends lie 17 bases apart. The CDR3 spans 16 residues, from the cysteine through the phenylalanine. The DNA shown is the 48-base CDR3, in frame from base 1. Remarks on this clone: Its antigen remains unidentified. No quality values exist for individual bases; no much larger clone is one base distant.

Sequences were obtained from blood. The sequence was collected from a man aged 25-45 years in good health. The sequence joins TRBV7-6 to TRBJ2-3, with the D assignment possibly TRBD1 or TRBD2, given 5 matching bases for each. The bases read TGTGCCAGCAGCTTAGGCACCGGGACCCTAGGGGATACGCAGTATTTT. Its translation reads: CASSLGTGTLGDTQYF.